The sequence of this T cell receptor (beta chain) was determined in a study of neurological immune-mediated disorders. With 10-nucleotide random UMIs, 5'RACE was used to make the cDNA. A single run covered 15-18 subjects with over 190 million TCR-beta sequences. TCRdb called the 5' RACE reads again in MiXCR, with one record for every CDR3 protein. The repertoire has 84,000 or so distinct CDR3 sequences, around a tenth of them found once; the top ten carry around 2%. This CDR3 is 13 amino acids long. Looked up from germline, CDR1 is SNHLY and CDR2 is FYNNEI. Of note for this clonotype: A junction boundary mismatches the germline segment, possibly from a read error.

The chain links TRBV2 to TRBJ1-1, with D maybe TRBD1 (5 bases). The sample comprised PBMCs. This receptor was identified in a middle-aged man in good health. The CDR3: CASSATASTEAFF. Here the CDR3 DNA reads TGTGCCAGCAGTGCGACAGCGAGCACTGAAGCCTTCTTT.